Listed below are T cell receptor beta chains from one sample, sequenced in a study of T cells in Graves' hyperthyroidism and ophthalmopathy. TCRdb recomputed calls from the multiplex PCR reads with MiXCR, one row per CDR3 protein. The sample has fewer than 400,000 distinct CDR3 sequences, 25% seen once. Input material: blood. The receptors originated from a man aged 50 to 59 with Graves' hyperthyroidism. CDR3s include the opening cysteine and the closing phenylalanine or tryptophan. The D gene is left open where the match is weak. Only part of the rows carry a size: once, few, many, or a class if the clone is expanded.

size: many
J: TRBJ2-3
V: TRBV12-5
D: .
CDR3: CATTHTDTQYF
DNA: TGTGCTACAACCCACACAGATACGCAGTATTTT

size: .
J: TRBJ2-1
V: TRBV20-1
D: TRBD2
CDR3: CSARDPGGSDYNEQFF
DNA: TGCAGTGCTAGAGATCCAGGCGGGAGCGATTACAATGAGCAGTTCTTC

size: .
J: TRBJ2-5
V: TRBV27
D: TRBD2
CDR3: CASRDSGWETQYF
DNA: TGTGCCAGCAGGGATAGCGGGTGGGAGACCCAGTACTTC

size: .
J: TRBJ1-4
V: TRBV7-2
D: .
CDR3: CASSSGSVYFGEKLFF
DNA: TGTGCCAGCAGCTCGGGATCAGTTTATTTCGGGGAAAAACTGTTTTTT

size: .
J: TRBJ2-2
V: TRBV15
D: TRBD2
CDR3: CATSRGLAGGTGELFF
DNA: TGTGCCACCAGCAGAGGGCTAGCGGGAGGAACCGGGGAGCTGTTTTTT

size: few
J: TRBJ2-5
V: TRBV7-9
D: .
CDR3: CASSTTRGRTETQYF
DNA: TGTGCCAGCAGCACTACCAGAGGGCGGACGGAGACCCAGTACTTC

size: many
J: TRBJ1-2
V: TRBV7-8
D: .
CDR3: CASSSRAMDGYTF
DNA: TGTGCCAGCAGCTCAAGGGCGATGGACGGCTACACCTTC

size: .
J: TRBJ1-1
V: TRBV6-5
D: TRBD1
CDR3: CASSYSLRRQGNTEAFF
DNA: TGTGCCAGCAGTTACTCCCTGAGGCGACAGGGGAACACTGAAGCTTTCTTT

size: few
J: TRBJ2-3
V: TRBV10-2
D: .
CDR3: CASSESETKTDTQYF
DNA: TGCGCCAGCAGTGAGTCCGAGACTAAGACAGATACGCAGTATTTT

size: few
J: TRBJ1-1
V: TRBV13
D: .
CDR3: CASSLGGRAITEAFF
DNA: TGTGCCAGCAGCTTGGGCGGCAGGGCGATCACTGAAGCTTTCTTT

size: few
J: TRBJ1-4
V: TRBV6-5
D: .
CDR3: CASSYVGATNEKLFF
DNA: TGTGCCAGCAGTTACGTTGGGGCAACTAATGAAAAACTGTTTTTT

size: few
J: TRBJ1-1
V: TRBV6-5
D: TRBD1
CDR3: CASSYLRQGYTEAFF
DNA: TGTGCCAGCAGTTACCTTCGACAGGGTTACACTGAAGCTTTCTTT

size: .
J: TRBJ2-1
V: TRBV5-6
D: .
CDR3: CASSLADSSLIYNEQFF
DNA: TGTGCCAGCAGCTTGGCGGACTCCTCATTGATATACAATGAGCAGTTCTTC

size: .
J: TRBJ2-7
V: TRBV5-1
D: TRBD2
CDR3: CTSSWETGLAGDEQYF
DNA: TGCACCAGCAGCTGGGAAACAGGACTAGCGGGAGACGAGCAGTACTTC

size: few
J: TRBJ2-5
V: TRBV20-1
D: .
CDR3: CSARVRETQYF
DNA: TGCAGTGCACGGGTACGGGAGACCCAGTACTTC

size: few
J: TRBJ1-2
V: TRBV11-1
D: .
CDR3: CASSRPPPNIHYGYTF
DNA: TGTGCCAGCAGTCGACCTCCCCCCAACATCCACTATGGCTACACCTTC

size: .
J: TRBJ1-5
V: TRBV29-1
D: .
CDR3: CSVGGQGGQPQHF
DNA: TGCAGCGTTGGGGGGCAGGGTGGGCAGCCCCAGCATTTT

size: .
J: TRBJ1-2
V: TRBV14
D: .
CDR3: CASSQDLSYGYTF
DNA: TGTGCCAGCAGCCAAGATCTAAGCTATGGCTACACCTTC

size: .
J: TRBJ2-7
V: TRBV4-1
D: .
CDR3: CASSQVDDRSYEQYF
DNA: TGCGCCAGCAGCCAAGTTGATGACAGGAGCTACGAGCAGTACTTC

size: many
J: TRBJ2-1
V: TRBV13
D: TRBD2
CDR3: CASSLSASGVYNEQFF
DNA: TGTGCCAGCAGCTTATCCGCTAGCGGAGTCTACAATGAGCAGTTCTTC

size: .
J: TRBJ2-2
V: TRBV6-9
D: .
CDR3: CASTGTTTGELFF
DNA: TGTGCCAGCACCGGGACCACCACCGGGGAGCTGTTTTTT

size: .
J: TRBJ2-1
V: TRBV6-1
D: TRBD1
CDR3: CASREARDRRGDEQFF
DNA: TGTGCCAGCAGAGAAGCGAGGGACAGGAGAGGGGATGAGCAGTTCTTC

size: many
J: TRBJ2-2
V: TRBV6-1
D: TRBD2
CDR3: CASSATTSGRTGELFF
DNA: TGTGCCAGCAGCGCCACGACTAGCGGAAGAACCGGGGAGCTGTTTTTT

size: many
J: TRBJ2-3
V: TRBV7-2
D: TRBD1
CDR3: CASSLRGQGASGTDTQYF
DNA: TGTGCCAGCAGCTTAAGGGGACAGGGGGCGTCTGGCACAGATACGCAGTATTTT

size: few
J: TRBJ1-2
V: TRBV27
D: .
CDR3: CASSLSQGYGYTF
DNA: TGTGCCAGCAGTTTATCACAGGGCTATGGCTACACCTTC

size: few
J: TRBJ2-3
V: TRBV3-1
D: .
CDR3: CASSQATDTQYF
DNA: TGTGCCAGCAGCCAAGCCACAGATACGCAGTATTTT

size: many
J: TRBJ2-5
V: TRBV12-3/TRBV12-4
D: TRBD2
CDR3: CASSLRLAGGEWETQYF
DNA: TGTGCCAGCAGTTTAAGGCTAGCGGGAGGGGAGTGGGAGACCCAGTACTTC

size: .
J: TRBJ1-5
V: TRBV7-2
D: .
CDR3: CASSVGRVQPQHF
DNA: TGTGCCAGCAGCGTGGGACGGGTTCAGCCCCAGCATTTT

size: .
J: TRBJ1-5
V: TRBV19
D: TRBD1
CDR3: CASSTEPPTGLGQPQHF
DNA: TGTGCCAGTAGTACCGAACCTCCGACAGGGCTTGGACAGCCCCAGCATTTT

size: many
J: TRBJ1-2
V: TRBV18
D: .
CDR3: CASSPGPGAHGYTF
DNA: TGTGCCAGCTCACCCGGACCGGGGGCGCATGGCTACACCTTC

size: .
J: TRBJ1-5
V: TRBV19
D: .
CDR3: CASRVGGLSNQPQHF
DNA: TGTGCCTCTCGGGTGGGGGGGCTTAGCAATCAGCCCCAGCATTTT

size: .
J: TRBJ2-3
V: TRBV28
D: .
CDR3: CASSSVGGTDTQYF
DNA: TGTGCCAGCAGTTCCGTTGGGGGGACAGATACGCAGTATTTT

size: many
J: TRBJ1-1
V: TRBV20-1
D: .
CDR3: CSVAAAGMSEAFF
DNA: TGCAGTGTAGCCGCCGCGGGGATGTCTGAAGCTTTCTTT

size: .
J: TRBJ2-6
V: TRBV5-4
D: .
CDR3: CASSLVEGTGANVLTF
DNA: TGTGCCAGCAGCTTGGTCGAGGGGACGGGGGCCAACGTCCTGACTTTC

size: many
J: TRBJ2-7
V: TRBV3-1
D: .
CDR3: CASSQDPRASYEQYF
DNA: TGTGCCAGCAGCCAAGATCCGAGGGCCTCCTACGAGCAGTACTTC

size: few
J: TRBJ2-3
V: TRBV24-1
D: .
CDR3: CATSDFPGPQYF
DNA: TGTGCCACCAGTGATTTTCCAGGTCCGCAGTATTTT

size: .
J: TRBJ1-5
V: TRBV6-5
D: .
CDR3: CASSYGGAGNQPQHF
DNA: TGTGCCAGCAGTTACGGAGGGGCAGGCAATCAGCCCCAGCATTTT

size: .
J: TRBJ2-5
V: TRBV3-1
D: TRBD1
CDR3: CASSQEGTGAWETQYF
DNA: TGTGCCAGCAGCCAAGAAGGCACAGGGGCGTGGGAGACCCAGTACTTC

size: few
J: TRBJ2-5
V: TRBV27
D: TRBD1
CDR3: CASSLDRDLETQYF
DNA: TGTGCCAGCAGTTTAGACAGGGATTTGGAGACCCAGTACTTC